The 4 T cell receptor beta chains below were found in one sample sequenced in a study of cytomegalovirus exposure and HLA in healthy donors. Primers for the PCR totalled 60 Vbeta and 13 Jbeta. Profiling relied on immunoSEQ multiplex PCR, and the TCRdb table lists in-frame clones only, not all of them. The table has some 65,000 clones, 62% seen once; the top ten hold 2.5% to 3%. The sequenced sample consisted of PBMCs. The receptors here all came from a man aged 25-45 years in good health and CMV-seronegative.

The V and J genes are TRBV6-1 and TRBJ2-6, with unresolved D. Trimming shortened V by 1 base and J by 0 bases, and 7 bases separated the two germline ends. The germline CDR1 and CDR2 sequences are MNHNS and SASEGT. CDR3 length: 16 amino acids. Here the CDR3 DNA reads TGTGCCAGCAGTGAAGTTGCGTCCTCTGGGGCCAACGTCCTGACTTTC. It codes for CASSEVASSGANVLTF.

Written as DNA, the CDR3 is TGTGCCAGCAGTGCCGGGACAGTTCAAGAGACCCAGTACTTC. Translated: CASSAGTVQETQYF. The chain links TRBV2 to TRBJ2-5; 7 bases are shared with TRBD1. CDR1 is SNHLY, CDR2 FYNNEI, per germline. The length of the CDR3 is 14 residues. J was trimmed by 2 bases and V by 4 bases; bases with no gene match: 4.

This chain links TRBV7-2 with TRBJ1-1; D is perhaps TRBD1 (5 bases). The CDR3 runs 15 residues. Germline lookup yields CDR1 SGHTA and CDR2 FQGNSA. V shed 1 base and J shed 2 bases, with 11 bases lying between them. In nucleotides, the CDR3 is TGTGCCAGCAGCTTAGTCGGTGGGGCTAACACTGAAGCTTTCTTT. Protein sequence: CASSLVGGANTEAFF.

J is TRBJ2-5 and V is TRBV7-9, with D unclear. V lost 8 bases, J lost 4 bases, and 14 bases lay in between. This CDR3 comprises 13 residues. CDR1 is SEHNR and CDR2 is FQNEAQ in the germline V gene (reference sequence). CDR3 coding DNA: TGTGCCAGCGAGGATGTAGAAAGAGAGACCCAGTACTTC. Its translation: CASEDVERETQYF.